The T cell receptor (beta chain) under discussion was sequenced for a study of blood T cell repertoires in COVID-19. Study-wide background: Specimens from acute and convalescent COVID-19 originated in the United States, Italy and Spain.

The CDR3 spans 13 residues. Germline V CDR1 and CDR2: SGHNT, YENEEA. V was clipped by 0 bases and J by 7 bases, with 6 bases between them. Source study methods: From reference gene primer amplification, estimates of nucleated cell counts were derived. This table comes from immunoSEQ multiplex PCR, and its TCRdb copy is limited to in-frame clones, with some not included. Clonal size and the V and J genes are those of that table, whereas D and trimming came from the DNA. The sample has around 290,000 clones; approximately 87% are singletons. The specimen was peripheral blood. The V call is TRBV11-3, the J call TRBJ2-2; D unclear. The sequence was collected from a woman in her forties or fifties who had recovered from COVID-19. As DNA, the CDR3 is TGTGCCAGCAGCTTAGAAAGCCACGGGGAGCTGTTTTTT. The encoded protein is CASSLESHGELFF.